This TCR beta chain was profiled in a study of T cells expressing NK-cell markers. Study-wide context: Of eight sequenced donors, seven were HCMV-seropositive and one HCMV-seronegative.

The study's findings and limits: NKG2C+ dominant clonotypes from over five donors made up roughly 1.0-8% of CD8+ T cells.

Libraries used 5'RACE template switching adding universal primer site and UMIs. TCRdb reprocessed the 5' RACE reads, with one entry per CDR3 protein and no DNA. This sample's table reports about 460,000 distinct CDR3 sequences. The V gene's germline CDR1 is SGHTA and CDR2 FQGTGA. The CDR3 consists of 13 residues. Remarks on this clonotype: Antigen specificity is unknown.

Sequencing was performed on blood T cells: a sorted CD56 or NKG2C T cell subset, CD4+ or CD8+ T cells, or bulk PBMC T cells (not recorded which). The J gene is TRBJ2-7, the V gene TRBV7-3. The sequence was obtained from a woman aged 50 to 60 in good health. The CDR3 reads CASSLITGIEQYF.